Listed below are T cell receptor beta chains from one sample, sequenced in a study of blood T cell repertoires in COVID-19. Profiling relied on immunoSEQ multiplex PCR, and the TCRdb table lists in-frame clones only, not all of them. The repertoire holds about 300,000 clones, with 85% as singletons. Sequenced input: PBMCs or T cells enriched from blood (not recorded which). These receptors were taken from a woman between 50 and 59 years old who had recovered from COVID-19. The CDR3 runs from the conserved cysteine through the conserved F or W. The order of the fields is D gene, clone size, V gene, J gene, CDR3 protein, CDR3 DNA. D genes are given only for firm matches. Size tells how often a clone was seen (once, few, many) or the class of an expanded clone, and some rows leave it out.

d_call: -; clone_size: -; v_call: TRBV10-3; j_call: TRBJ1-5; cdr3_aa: CAISEADPQPQHF; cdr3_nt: TGTGCCATCAGTGAGGCGGATCCTCAGCCCCAGCATTTT
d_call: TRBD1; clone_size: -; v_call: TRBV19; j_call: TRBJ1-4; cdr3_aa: CASSIRQGNEKLFF; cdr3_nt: TGTGCCAGTAGTATTAGACAGGGTAATGAAAAACTGTTTTTT
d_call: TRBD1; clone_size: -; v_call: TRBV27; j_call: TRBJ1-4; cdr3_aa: CASSLSRGIGGIEKLFF; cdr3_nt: TGTGCCAGCAGTTTATCGCGAGGTATAGGGGGCATCGAAAAACTGTTTTTT
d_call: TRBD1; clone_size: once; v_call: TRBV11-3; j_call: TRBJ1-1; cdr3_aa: CASSLGQGRNTEAFF; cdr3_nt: TGTGCCAGCAGCCTGGGACAGGGCAGGAACACTGAAGCTTTCTTT
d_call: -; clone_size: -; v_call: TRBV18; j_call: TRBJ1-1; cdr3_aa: CASSLTMGTEAFF; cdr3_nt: TGTGCCAGCTCCCTTACTATGGGCACTGAAGCTTTCTTT
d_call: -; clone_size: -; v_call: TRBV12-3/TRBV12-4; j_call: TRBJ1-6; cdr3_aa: CASTKTANSPLHF; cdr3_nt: TGTGCCAGCACTAAGACAGCTAATTCACCCCTCCACTTT
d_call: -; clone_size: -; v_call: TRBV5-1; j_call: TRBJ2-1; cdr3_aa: CASSLAQINEQFF; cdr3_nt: TGCGCCAGCAGCTTGGCGCAGATAAATGAGCAGTTCTTC
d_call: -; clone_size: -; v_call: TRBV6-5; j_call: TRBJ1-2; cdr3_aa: CASSPDRNYGYTF; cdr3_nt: TGTGCCAGCAGTCCCGACAGGAACTATGGCTACACCTTC
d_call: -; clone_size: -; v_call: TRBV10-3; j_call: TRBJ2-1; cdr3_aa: CAISAGFEYNEQFF; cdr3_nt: TGTGCCATCAGCGCGGGGTTCGAGTACAATGAGCAGTTCTTC
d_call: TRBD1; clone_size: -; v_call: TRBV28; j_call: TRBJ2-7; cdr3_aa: CASSRGTGVGEQYF; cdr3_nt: TGTGCCAGCAGTAGGGGGACAGGGGTCGGCGAGCAGTACTTC
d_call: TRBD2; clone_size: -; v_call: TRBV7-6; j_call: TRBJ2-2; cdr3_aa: CASQLAGTGELFF; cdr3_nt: TGTGCCAGCCAACTAGCGGGGACCGGGGAGCTGTTTTTT
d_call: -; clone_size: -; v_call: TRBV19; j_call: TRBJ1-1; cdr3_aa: CASSILQATEAFF; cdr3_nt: TGTGCCAGTAGTATACTTCAGGCCACTGAAGCTTTCTTT
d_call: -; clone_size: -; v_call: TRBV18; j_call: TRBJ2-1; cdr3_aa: CASSPPSRAEDEQFF; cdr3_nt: TGTGCCAGCTCACCACCGAGCAGGGCAGAAGATGAGCAGTTCTTC
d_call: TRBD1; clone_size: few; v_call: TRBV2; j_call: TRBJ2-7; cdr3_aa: CASSGTGGWYEQYF; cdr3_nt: TGTGCCAGCAGTGGGACAGGGGGCTGGTACGAGCAGTACTTC
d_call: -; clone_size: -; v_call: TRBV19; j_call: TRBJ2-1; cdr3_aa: CASSIALRGNEQFF; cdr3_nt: TGTGCCAGTAGTATAGCACTCCGGGGCAATGAGCAGTTCTTC
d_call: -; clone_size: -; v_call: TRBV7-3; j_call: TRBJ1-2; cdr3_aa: CASSHGGGRNGYTF; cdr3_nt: TGTGCCAGCAGCCATGGCGGGGGGCGCAATGGCTACACCTTC
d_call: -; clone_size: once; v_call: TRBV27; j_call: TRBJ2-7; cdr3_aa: CASSHRVGGQYYEQYF; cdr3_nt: TGTGCCAGCAGTCACAGGGTTGGAGGCCAGTACTACGAGCAGTACTTC
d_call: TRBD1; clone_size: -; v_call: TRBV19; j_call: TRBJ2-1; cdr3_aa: CASSKRDRRYNEQFF; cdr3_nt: TGTGCCAGTAGTAAACGGGACAGGAGGTACAATGAGCAGTTCTTC
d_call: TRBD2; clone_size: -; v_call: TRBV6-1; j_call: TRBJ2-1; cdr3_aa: CASSEPGTSGNEQFF; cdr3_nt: TGTGCCAGCAGTGAACCCGGGACTAGCGGAAATGAGCAGTTCTTC
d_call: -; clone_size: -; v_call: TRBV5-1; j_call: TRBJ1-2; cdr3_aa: CASSLDRTNGYTF; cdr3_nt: TGCGCCAGCAGCTTGGACAGGACCAATGGCTACACCTTC
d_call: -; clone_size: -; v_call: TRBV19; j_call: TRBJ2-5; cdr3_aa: CASSIGQLLQETQYF; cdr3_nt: TGTGCCAGTAGTATTGGGCAGCTCCTCCAAGAGACCCAGTACTTC
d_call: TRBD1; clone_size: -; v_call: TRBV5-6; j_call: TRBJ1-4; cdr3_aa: CASSYSGGIDEKLFF; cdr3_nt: TGTGCCAGCAGTTACTCAGGGGGCATCGATGAAAAACTGTTTTTT
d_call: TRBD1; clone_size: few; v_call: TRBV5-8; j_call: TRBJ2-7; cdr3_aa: CASSTRTGVYEQYF; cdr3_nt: TGTGCCAGCAGCACACGGACAGGGGTCTACGAGCAGTACTTC
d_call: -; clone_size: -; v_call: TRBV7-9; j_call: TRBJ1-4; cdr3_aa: CASSFASRVGNEKLFF; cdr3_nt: TGTGCCAGCAGCTTCGCGAGCAGGGTTGGTAATGAAAAACTGTTTTTT
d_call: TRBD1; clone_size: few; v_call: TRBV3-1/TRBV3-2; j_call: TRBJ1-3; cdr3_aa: CASSPRWTGGVRAGTVTGNTIYF; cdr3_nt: TGTGCCAGCAGCCCGCGGTGGACAGGGGGTGTCAGGGCGGGCACTGTCACTGGAAACACCATATATTTT
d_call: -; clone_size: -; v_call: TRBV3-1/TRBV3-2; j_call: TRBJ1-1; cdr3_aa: CASSQERGVNTEAFF; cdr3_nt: TGTGCCAGCAGCCAAGAGCGGGGTGTGAACACTGAAGCTTTCTTT
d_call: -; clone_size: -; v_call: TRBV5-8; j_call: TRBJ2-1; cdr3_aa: CASSPNHRTDNEQFF; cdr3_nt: TGTGCCAGCAGCCCAAATCACCGGACAGACAATGAGCAGTTCTTC
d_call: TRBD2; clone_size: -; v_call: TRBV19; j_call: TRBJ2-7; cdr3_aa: CASSGGNYEQYF; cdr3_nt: TGTGCCAGTAGCGGGGGGAACTACGAGCAGTACTTC
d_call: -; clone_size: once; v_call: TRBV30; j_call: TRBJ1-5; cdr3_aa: CAWRGANSNQPQHF; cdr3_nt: TGTGCCTGGAGAGGAGCAAATAGCAATCAGCCCCAGCATTTT
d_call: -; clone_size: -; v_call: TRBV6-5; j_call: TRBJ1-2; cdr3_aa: CASSSLRGYTF; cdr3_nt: TGTGCCAGCAGTTCCCTCAGGGGCTACACCTTC
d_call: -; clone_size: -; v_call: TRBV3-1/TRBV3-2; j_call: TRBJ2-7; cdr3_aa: CASSQGRQFYEQYF; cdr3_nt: TGTGCCAGCAGCCAAGGCAGGCAATTCTACGAGCAGTACTTC
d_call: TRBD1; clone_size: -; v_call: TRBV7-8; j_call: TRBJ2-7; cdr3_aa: CAIRDRMTYEQYF; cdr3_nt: TGTGCCATCCGGGACAGGATGACCTACGAGCAGTACTTC
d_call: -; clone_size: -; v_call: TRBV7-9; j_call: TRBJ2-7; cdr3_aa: CASSSRDGDEQYF; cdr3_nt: TGTGCCAGCAGCTCCAGGGATGGCGACGAGCAGTACTTC
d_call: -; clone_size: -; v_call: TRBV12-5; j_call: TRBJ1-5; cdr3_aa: CASGLQANQPQHF; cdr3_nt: TGTGCTAGTGGTTTACAGGCAAATCAGCCCCAGCATTTT
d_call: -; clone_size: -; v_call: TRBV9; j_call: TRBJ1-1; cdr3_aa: CASSTRAGKGEAFF; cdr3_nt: TGTGCCAGCAGCACCCGAGCGGGTAAGGGTGAAGCTTTCTTT
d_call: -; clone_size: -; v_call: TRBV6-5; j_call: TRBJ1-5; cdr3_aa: CATGGSSNQPQHF; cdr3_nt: TGTGCCACGGGGGGTAGTAGCAATCAGCCCCAGCATTTT
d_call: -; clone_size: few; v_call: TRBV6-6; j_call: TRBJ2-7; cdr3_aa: CASSYSGGSFEQYF; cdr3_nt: TGTGCCAGCAGTTACTCTGGGGGGTCCTTTGAGCAGTACTTC
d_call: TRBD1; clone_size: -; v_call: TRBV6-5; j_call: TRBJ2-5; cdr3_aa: CASSLQGAGETQYF; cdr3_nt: TGTGCCAGCAGTCTACAGGGGGCGGGGGAGACCCAGTACTTC
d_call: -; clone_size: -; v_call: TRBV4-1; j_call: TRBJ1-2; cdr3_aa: CASSQETRGGIYGYTF; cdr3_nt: TGCGCCAGCAGCCAAGAGACCCGAGGAGGGATCTATGGCTACACCTTC
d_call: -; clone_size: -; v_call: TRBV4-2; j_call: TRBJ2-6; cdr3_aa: CASSQAPGVSGANVLTF; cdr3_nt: TGTGCCAGCAGCCAAGCCCCCGGAGTCTCTGGGGCCAACGTCCTGACTTTC
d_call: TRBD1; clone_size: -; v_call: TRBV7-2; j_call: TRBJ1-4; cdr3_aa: CASSPQGAVGKLFF; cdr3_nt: TGTGCCAGCAGCCCCCAGGGGGCAGTCGGAAAACTGTTTTTT
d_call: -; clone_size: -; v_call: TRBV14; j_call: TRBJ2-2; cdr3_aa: CASSPPVGATGELFF; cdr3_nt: TGTGCCAGCAGCCCCCCCGTGGGCGCCACCGGGGAGCTGTTTTTT
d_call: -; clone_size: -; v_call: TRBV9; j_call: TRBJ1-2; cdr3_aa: CASSSGDTGNYGYTF; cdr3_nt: TGTGCCAGCAGTTCCGGGGACACTGGTAACTATGGCTACACCTTC
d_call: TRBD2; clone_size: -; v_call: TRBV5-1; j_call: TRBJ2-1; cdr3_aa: CASSPEVAGDKQFF; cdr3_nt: TGCGCCAGCAGCCCCGAGGTAGCGGGGGATAAGCAGTTCTTC
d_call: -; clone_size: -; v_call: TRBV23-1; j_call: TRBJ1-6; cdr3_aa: CASSQRFRGTPLHF; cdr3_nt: TGCGCCAGCAGTCAAAGATTTAGAGGGACACCCCTCCACTTT
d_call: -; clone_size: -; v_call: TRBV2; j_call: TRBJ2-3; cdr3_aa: CASRYTSTDTQYF; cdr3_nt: TGTGCCAGCAGGTACACAAGCACAGATACGCAGTATTTT
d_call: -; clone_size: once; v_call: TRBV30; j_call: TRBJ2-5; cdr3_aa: CAWSEGLGGARSKTQYF; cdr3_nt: TGTGCCTGGAGTGAAGGACTAGGGGGGGCCCGATCAAAGACCCAGTACTTC